The 14 T cell receptor beta chains listed next were all sequenced from one sample in a study of cytomegalovirus exposure and HLA in healthy donors. PCR primers comprised 60 Vbeta and 13 Jbeta primers. Data came from immunoSEQ multiplex PCR; TCRdb stores just in-frame clones and leaves some out. The table lists 150,000 to 200,000 clones, 77% of them singletons. The sample was PBMCs. These receptor sequences come from a woman in her twenties or thirties in good health and CMV-seronegative.

The CDR3 sequence is CASSYSGLKGGNEQFF. Written as DNA, the CDR3 is TGTGCCAGCAGTTACTCGGGACTAAAGGGGGGCAATGAGCAGTTCTTC. This rearrangement joins TRBV6-5 to TRBJ2-1, with D possibly matching TRBD2 (7 bases). V shed 0 bases and J shed 6 bases, with 15 bases lying between them. The CDR3 length is 16 residues. Germline V gene sequence: CDR1 MNHEY, CDR2 SVGAGI.

V and J are TRBV28 and TRBJ1-1; 8 nucleotides match TRBD1. The CDR3 totals 17 residues. In germline, CDR1 is MDHEN, CDR2 SYDVKM. Trimming at V came to 7 bases and at J to 0 bases, leaving 13 bases not matched to a gene. The CDR3 here is CASKPRGPNLMNTEAFF. The CDR3 DNA sequence: TGTGCCAGCAAACCCAGGGGGCCAAACCTCATGAACACTGAAGCTTTCTTT.

The chain uses TRBV9 and TRBJ1-2; 7 bases are a match to TRBD1. CDR3 length equals 15 residues. Germline assignment: CDR1 SGDLS and CDR2 YYNGEE. The V and J ends lost 2 bases and 6 bases, in that order; junction bases with no gene match: 10. CDR3 DNA sequence: TGTGCCAGCAGCGTTACGACAGGGAGTGCGGATGGCTACACCTTC. Translation gives CASSVTTGSADGYTF.

This sequence joins TRBV6-5 and TRBJ1-1; possible D gene TRBD1, 5 bases. In germline, CDR1 is MNHEY, CDR2 SVGAGI. The CDR3 is 15 amino acids. The V gene lost 2 bases and the J gene lost 5 bases, with 15 bases spanning the gap. CDR3 DNA: TGTGCCAGCAGTTACGCGACAGCGGGAAAAACTGAAGCTTTCTTT. This sequence encodes CASSYATAGKTEAFF.

Comments on this clone: The junction differs from germline at one of its ends, possibly a read error. The chain has TRBV7-9 and TRBJ1-2, with a possible D match to TRBD1 (6 bases). The CDR3 runs 15 residues. The V gene's germline CDR1 is SEHNR and CDR2 FQNEAQ (reference sequence). CDR3 DNA sequence: TGTGCCAGCAGCTCCGAAGGGGGGGGTAACTATGGCTACCCCTTC. This sequence encodes CASSSEGGGNYGYPF. Supplemented by reference TRBV7-9 and TRBJ1-2, the full variable domain reads DTGVSQNPRHKITKRGQNVTFRCDPISEHNRLYWYRQTLGQGPEFLTYFQNEAQLEKSRLLSDRFSAERPKGSFSTLEIQRTEQGDSAMYLCASSSEGGGNYGYPFGSGTRLTVV.

The chain links TRBV5-1 to TRBJ1-2, with unresolved D. CDR1 is SGHRS, CDR2 YFSETQ, per germline. This CDR3 has 14 amino acids. V lost 0 bases and J 3 bases, leaving 9 bases between the germline ends. The CDR3 DNA sequence: TGCGCCAGCAGCTTGGCCCTGGCCCACTATGGCTACACCTTC. This gives the protein CASSLALAHYGYTF.

Only one count was recorded for this clone. The rearrangement joins TRBV6-1 to TRBJ2-5, with D possibly TRBD1 on 5 matching bases. This CDR3 is 16 amino acids long. Germline V gives CDR1 MNHNS, CDR2 SASEGT. The V end was cut by 1 base, the J end by 2 bases, with 14 bases between. CDR3 sequence: CASSEVSWGLQETQYF. The CDR3 nucleotides read TGTGCCAGCAGTGAAGTAAGCTGGGGCCTACAAGAGACCCAGTACTTC.

This chain links TRBV7-2 with TRBJ2-3, with a tentative D call TRBD2 (7 bases). This CDR3 comprises 15 residues. V shed 5 bases and J shed 2 bases, with 14 bases lying between them. Germline CDR1 is SGHTA and CDR2 is FQGNSA. CDR3 sequence reads: CASSPLGGPTDTQYF. CDR3 nucleotide sequence: TGTGCCAGCAGCCCTTTGGGGGGGCCCACAGATACGCAGTATTTT.

The genes are TRBV2 and TRBJ1-1; D gene uncertain. The CDR3 has 13 residues. Per the germline V gene, CDR1 is SNHLY and CDR2 is FYNNEI. Trimming left V 6 bases short and J 1 base short, with 9 bases between. The CDR3 DNA follows: TGTGCCAGCAGCGAGGGCGAGAACACTGAAGCTTTCTTT. Amino acid sequence: CASSEGENTEAFF.

This chain joins TRBV19 and TRBJ1-4; TRBD1 agrees at 7 bases. V trimming: 5 bases; J trimming: 0 bases; junction bases outside the gene matches: 3. Per the germline V gene, CDR1 is LNHDA and CDR2 is SQIVND (reference sequence). CDR3 length equals 15 residues. The CDR3 region is CASSPGTATNEKLFF. The CDR3 nucleotides are TGTGCCAGTAGTCCTGGGACAGCAACTAATGAAAAACTGTTTTTT.

This clone was seen more than once but under ten times. The chain carries TRBV18 and TRBJ2-5; possibly TRBD2 for D (5 bases). V was cut by 1 base and J by 3 bases, with 9 bases left in between. The CDR3 is 14 amino acids. Germline lookup yields CDR1 KGHSH and CDR2 LQKENI. The CDR3 sequence: CASSPQQAEETQYF. In DNA, the CDR3 is TGTGCCAGCTCACCACAGCAAGCGGAAGAGACCCAGTACTTC.

The rearrangement joins TRBV7-9 to TRBJ1-2, with TRBD1 as a possible D gene (5 bases). Trimming pared 3 bases from V and 5 bases from J, leaving 16 bases between. The CDR3 extends over 15 amino acids. Per germline, CDR1 SEHNR and CDR2 FQNEAQ (reference sequence). Written as DNA, the CDR3 is TGTGCCAGCAGCTTCGCCCCCCTCGACAGTTATGGCTACACCTTC. Protein product: CASSFAPLDSYGYTF.

Only one count was recorded for this clone. The chain uses TRBV5-6 and TRBJ2-7, with a weak D call TRBD2 (5 bases). CDR3 length equals 13 residues. V dropped 4 bases and J dropped 6 bases, with 14 bases sitting between them. Germline V gene lookup returns CDR1 SGHDT and CDR2 YYEEEE. CDR3 DNA sequence: TGTGCCAGCAGCCCAAGGTGGGGAGTCGAGCAGTACTTC. Protein: CASSPRWGVEQYF.

This chain links TRBV14 with TRBJ2-7; D remains unclear. Germline-derived CDR1 and CDR2 are SGHDN and FVKESK. V was clipped by 3 bases and J by 3 bases, with 6 bases between them. The CDR3 totals 12 residues. CDR3 sequence reads: CASSHNNYEQYF. In DNA form, the CDR3 reads TGTGCCAGCAGCCATAACAACTACGAGCAGTACTTC.